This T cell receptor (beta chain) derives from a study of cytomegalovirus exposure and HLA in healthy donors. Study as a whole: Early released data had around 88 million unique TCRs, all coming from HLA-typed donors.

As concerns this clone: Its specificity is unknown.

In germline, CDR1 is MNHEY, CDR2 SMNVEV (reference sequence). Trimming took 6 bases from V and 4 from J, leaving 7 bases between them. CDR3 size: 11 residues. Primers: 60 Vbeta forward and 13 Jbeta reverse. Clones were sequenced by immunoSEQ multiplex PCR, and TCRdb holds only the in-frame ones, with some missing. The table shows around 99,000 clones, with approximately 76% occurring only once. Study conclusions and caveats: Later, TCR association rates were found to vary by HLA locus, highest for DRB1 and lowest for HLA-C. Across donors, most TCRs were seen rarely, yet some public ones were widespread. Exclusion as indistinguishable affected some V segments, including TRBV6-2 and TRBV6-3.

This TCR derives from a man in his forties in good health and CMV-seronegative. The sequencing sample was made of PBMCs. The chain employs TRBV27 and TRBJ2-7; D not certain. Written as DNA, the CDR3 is TGTGCCAGCAGCGCCCTATACGAGCAGTACTTC. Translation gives CASSALYEQYF.